This passage covers 10 T cell receptor beta chains from one sample sequenced in a study of cytomegalovirus exposure and HLA in healthy donors. The PCR made use of 60 Vbeta and 13 Jbeta primers. Repertoires were generated with immunoSEQ multiplex PCR, while TCRdb's copy carries only in-frame clones and drops some. The sample has approximately 110,000 clones, around 70% seen once. The sequencing input was PBMCs. These receptors came from a man between 40 and 49 years old in good health and CMV-seropositive.

The chain joins TRBV6-5 to TRBJ2-7; D might be TRBD2 (6 bases). Trimming left V 2 bases short and J 6 bases short, with 17 bases between. The CDR3 runs to 15 residues. Germline V lookup: CDR1 MNHEY, CDR2 SVGAGI. CDR3 in amino acids: CASSYDNSGYFEQYF. Written as DNA, the CDR3 is TGTGCCAGCAGTTACGATAATAGCGGATACTTCGAGCAGTACTTC.

V usage is TRBV18 and J usage is TRBJ1-4; D not certain. The CDR3 is 15 amino acids. The germline V and J ends were trimmed by 0 bases and 6 bases, with 11 bases remaining between them. Per germline, CDR1 KGHSH and CDR2 LQKENI. The CDR3 nucleotides are TGTGCCAGCTCACCACCAACGGGGTTTGATGAAAAACTGTTTTTT. This sequence encodes CASSPPTGFDEKLFF.

The chain recombines TRBV29-1 with TRBJ1-5, with D possibly matching TRBD1 (5 bases). CDR1 and CDR2 from the germline V gene are SQVTM and ANQGSEA. This CDR3 comprises 13 residues. Trimming stripped 7 bases from V and 6 bases from J, with 16 bases between. The CDR3 DNA is TGCAGCGCGGATATAGGGGTAGGTCAGCCCCAGCATTTT. This encodes CSADIGVGQPQHF.

This clone was picked up one time. The chain couples TRBV27 to TRBJ2-1; 11 bases agree with TRBD2. The CDR3 is made up of 15 amino acids. Germline V gives CDR1 MNHEY, CDR2 SMNVEV (reference sequence). V trimming: 5 bases; J trimming: 5 bases; junction bases outside the gene matches: 5. CDR3 DNA sequence: TGTGCCAGCAGTCTGACTAGCGGGATCCACAATGAGCAGTTCTTC. The encoded protein is CASSLTSGIHNEQFF.

J is TRBJ1-5 and V is TRBV15; D may be TRBD1 (6 bases). Germline CDR1 and CDR2: LNHNV and YYDKDF (reference sequence). The V and J ends lost 5 bases and 2 bases respectively, with 13 bases between them. The CDR3 runs to 15 residues. The CDR3 DNA is TGTGCCACCAGCTTAGGGAAGGGGGGCAATCAGCCCCAGCATTTT. It translates to CATSLGKGGNQPQHF. The whole variable domain, filled in from reference TRBV15 and TRBJ1-5, reads DAMVIQNPRYQVTQFGKPVTLSCSQTLNHNVMYWYQQKSSQAPKLLFHYYDKDFNNEADTPDNFQSRRPNTSFCFLDIRSPGLGDTAMYLCATSLGKGGNQPQHFGDGTRLSIL.

This clone occurred a few times. The chain uses TRBV4-3 and TRBJ1-2; TRBD1 agrees at 9 bases. V lost 5 bases to trimming and J lost 3 bases; unmatched junction nucleotides: 4. The CDR3 length is 14 residues. Germline loops: CDR1 LGHNA, CDR2 YSLEER. The CDR3 reads CASSTGGADYGYTF. In DNA, the CDR3 is TGCGCCAGCAGCACAGGGGGCGCGGACTATGGCTACACCTTC.

V usage is TRBV7-9 and J usage is TRBJ1-3; tentative D call: TRBD1 (6 bases). Germline loops: CDR1 SEHNR, CDR2 FQNEAQ (reference sequence). V lost 4 bases and J lost 0, with 10 bases in between. The CDR3 loop spans 15 amino acids. CDR3 DNA: TGTGCCAGCAGCTCAACAGGGAGCTCTGGAAACACCATATATTTT. Its translation: CASSSTGSSGNTIYF.

The CDR3 bases are TGTGCCAGCAGCGAGGGGCCAGAGACCCAGTACTTC. Its protein product is CASSEGPETQYF. This chain connects TRBV9 to TRBJ2-5, with D tentatively TRBD1 (5 bases). CDR1 is SGDLS and CDR2 is YYNGEE in the germline V gene. This CDR3 spans 12 amino acids. V lost 3 bases to trimming and J lost 4 bases, with 7 bases between them.

V and J are TRBV6-6 and TRBJ1-1; D is unresolved. Trimming cost V 4 bases and J 2 bases, with 5 bases left between them. This CDR3 is 12 amino acids long. Per germline, CDR1 MNHNY and CDR2 SVGAGI (reference sequence). CDR3 sequence (DNA): TGTGCCAGCAGTTTCAGAAACACTGAAGCTTTCTTT. Translating it yields CASSFRNTEAFF.

This clone was detected only a few times. The chain has TRBV5-6 and TRBJ1-5; no reliable D call. The CDR3 contains 14 residues. CDR1 is SGHDT, CDR2 YYEEEE, per germline. V dropped 2 bases and J dropped 3 bases, with 9 bases sitting between them. In nucleotides, the CDR3 is TGTGCCAGCAGCTTTTCCGGGTACAATCAGCCCCAGCATTTT. This encodes CASSFSGYNQPQHF.